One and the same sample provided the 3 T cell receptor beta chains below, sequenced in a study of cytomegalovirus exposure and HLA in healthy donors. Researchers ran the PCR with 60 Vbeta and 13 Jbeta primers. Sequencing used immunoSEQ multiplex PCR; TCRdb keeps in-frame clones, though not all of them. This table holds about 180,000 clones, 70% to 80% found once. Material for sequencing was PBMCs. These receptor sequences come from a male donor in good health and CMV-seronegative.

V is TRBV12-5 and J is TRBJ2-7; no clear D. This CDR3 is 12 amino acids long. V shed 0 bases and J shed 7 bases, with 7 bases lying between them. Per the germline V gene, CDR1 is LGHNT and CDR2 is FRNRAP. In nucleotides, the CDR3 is TGTGCTAGTGGTTTGGTACTGAAGGAGCAGTACTTC. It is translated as CASGLVLKEQYF.

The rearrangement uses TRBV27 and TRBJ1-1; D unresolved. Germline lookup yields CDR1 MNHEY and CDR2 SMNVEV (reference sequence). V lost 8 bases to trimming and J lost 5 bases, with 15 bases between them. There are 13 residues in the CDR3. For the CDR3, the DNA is TGTGCCAGCGCCTTTGCGGGCAAGACTGAAGCTTTCTTT. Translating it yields CASAFAGKTEAFF.

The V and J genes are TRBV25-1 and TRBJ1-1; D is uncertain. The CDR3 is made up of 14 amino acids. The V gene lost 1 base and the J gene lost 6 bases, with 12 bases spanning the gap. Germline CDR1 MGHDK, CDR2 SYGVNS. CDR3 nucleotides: TGTGCCAGCAGTGAATTTTTGGGCTCCGCTGAAGCTTTCTTT. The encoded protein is CASSEFLGSAEAFF. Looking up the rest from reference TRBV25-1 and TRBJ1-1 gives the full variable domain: EADIYQTPRYLVIGTGKKITLECSQTMGHDKMYWYQQDPGMELHLIHYSYGVNSTEKGDLSSESTVSRIRTEHFPLTLESARPSHTSQYLCASSEFLGSAEAFFGQGTRLTVV.